This T cell receptor beta chain was obtained from a study of T cells in Graves' hyperthyroidism and ophthalmopathy. Germline loops: CDR1 SEHNR, CDR2 FQNEAQ (reference sequence). This CDR3 has 14 residues. V was pared by 10 bases and J by 2 bases, with 7 bases of the junction left unmatched. This clonotype was observed a few times. What it binds is unknown. Together with thyroid ultrasound, orbital computed tomography, serum thyroxine and TRAb, clinical symptoms were used for diagnoses. Researchers took RNA transcripts and amplified the TCR beta CDR3 regions from them. First-round RT-PCR with HTBI primers amplified the TCR CDR3 region. Using its own MiXCR run on the multiplex PCR reads, TCRdb lists one record per CDR3 protein. The table lists approximately 400,000 distinct CDR3 sequences, roughly 14% of them singletons. Notes on the study in general: Progression to ophthalmopathy was predicted a median of about six months early.

The V gene is TRBV7-9, the J gene TRBJ2-1; 8 bases align to TRBD2. The sequencing input was blood. This TCR derives from a woman between 18 and 29 years old with Graves' hyperthyroidism that later progressed to Graves' ophthalmopathy. This chain's CDR3 is CATGGGSPYNEQFF. CDR3 nucleotide sequence: TGTGCCACGGGGGGGGGTAGTCCCTACAATGAGCAGTTCTTC.